The clone carrying this T cell receptor (beta chain) was seen a few times. TCRdb processed the RACE reads anew with MiXCR; each CDR3 protein has one entry. The sample yields fewer than 85,000 distinct CDR3 sequences, roughly 10% seen once. Time point noted: patch test 2, 6 weeks after DPC sensitization. The treatment denotes: therapeutic diphenylcyclopropenone sensitization with weekly scalp DPC. This record belongs to a study of human T cells and chemical hapten exposure. Overall study context: A patient group, mainly female, showed alopecia areata, totalis or universalis.

V lost 0 bases to trimming and J lost 0 bases, with 12 bases between them. The CDR3 length is 17 residues. Germline values: CDR1 LGHNA, CDR2 YSLEER. This TCR came from a man aged 18 to 29 with alopecia areata. Some clones in this sample may be carry-over from other donors' samples. The sample here was whole blood, taken in connection with sensitization to the hapten diphenylcyclopropenone (DPC). The V call is TRBV4-3, the J call TRBJ2-1; D remains unclear. CDR3 loop: CASSQDQASSSYNEQFF. The DNA of the CDR3 is TGCGCCAGCAGCCAAGATCAGGCCAGTAGCTCCTACAATGAGCAGTTCTTC.